This TCR beta chain was captured by sequencing in a study of T-cell reconstitution after alpha-beta-depleted transplantation in children (dated by TCRdb to 2016 to 2017). General notes on the study: T-cell immune reconstitution after TCRalphabeta/CD19-depleted allogeneic hematopoietic cell transplantation in children was quantitatively tracked in the study by means of TCR repertoire profiling. General findings and caveats noted by the study authors: Over the following months the frequencies of hyperexpanded clones went down, and after one year T-cell counts and TCRbeta diversity were mostly credited to newly produced T cells. Apparently early alphabetaT-cell count recovery about two months after transplant reportedly relied on only several hundred rapidly expanded clones derived from non-depleted graft cells. In some patients, high TCRbeta diversity at day 60 was attributed to recipient T cells and intrathymic progenitors that had survived conditioning.

This clonotype was observed at least ten times. The antigen it binds to is not known. It has no much larger one-base neighbor in the sample; base qualities were not kept. The protocol used for the library was PCR. Sequencing relied on an Illumina HiSeq 2500. Molecular barcoding was employed in the preparation of TCR libraries, with unique molecular identifiers being used to normalize TCRbeta repertoire quantification. Using fastp trimming at Q25 and MiXCR clonotype assembly, TCRdb reanalyzed the public sequencing data and kept in-frame beta chains. Each entry is one CDR3 protein sequence, shown with its most common DNA and genes. In all, the sample holds hundreds of thousands of distinct CDR3 sequences, and roughly 10% of those were seen once. The ten largest clones take up around 2% of the sample. The treatment or condition label corresponds to: allogeneic hematopoietic cell transplantation with graft depleted of TCRalphabeta T cells and CD19 B cells. The children who served as transplant recipients had been given grafts of TCRalphabeta/CD19-depleted allogeneic hematopoietic cells.

The CDR1 and CDR2 encoded by the germline V gene are SGHRS and YFSETQ. The CDR3 measures 14 amino acids from cysteine to phenylalanine. Only CDR3 DNA remains: 42 bases, in frame from the first base. V and J lose 4 bases and 5 bases, and a span of 15 bases separates them. This receptor was taken from a child younger than 10 with inherited bone marrow failure, due to receive a stem cell transplant. The input for sequencing was PBMCs, taken before TCRalphabeta/CD19-depleted stem cell transplant. The chain was built from TRBV5-1 and TRBJ1-1, with a weak D call of TRBD1 (6 bases match). The DNA sequence is as follows: TGCGCCAGCAGCCTCCTAACAGGGCGGACTGAAGCTTTCTTT. It translates as CASSLLTGRTEAFF.